This T cell receptor (beta chain) was captured in a study of T cells in Graves' hyperthyroidism and ophthalmopathy. There are 15 residues in the CDR3. Germline lookup yields CDR1 MNHNS and CDR2 SASEGT. After removal of 6 bases from V and 1 base from J, the junction contained 4 bases not matched to a gene. From RNA transcripts, TCR beta CDR3 regions were amplified. HTBI primers were used for first-round RT-PCR of the TCR CDR3. TCRdb reprocessed the multiplex PCR reads with MiXCR, giving one entry per CDR3 protein. The data show some 400,000 distinct CDR3 sequences, about 13% seen once. This clonotype occurred many times.

This sequence joins TRBV6-1 and TRBJ2-7, with 12 positions matching TRBD1. The TCR was taken from a man aged 25 to 45 with Graves' hyperthyroidism that later progressed to Graves' ophthalmopathy. The sample taken for sequencing was blood. CDR3: CASREGQGASYEQYF. The DNA of the CDR3 is TGTGCCAGCAGAGAGGGACAGGGGGCGTCCTACGAGCAGTACTTC.